A single sample is the source of the 17 T cell receptor beta chains below, sequenced in a study of radiation and T cells in renal cell carcinoma. Sequencing was performed with immunoSEQ multiplex PCR; in TCRdb, only in-frame clones are kept and a portion is missing. Among some 150,000 clones listed, about 91% were seen once. The sample's time point: blood 2 weeks post-SBRT. Treatment described: 15 Gy SBRT to primary tumor, nephrectomy 4 weeks later. Sequenced material: blood, taken from a patient whose treatment included radiotherapy and nephrectomy. The receptors derive from a woman between 50 and 59 years old with renal cell carcinoma.

The chain employs TRBV7-2 and TRBJ2-5; D possibly matches TRBD1 or TRBD2 (5 bases each). The CDR3 totals 14 residues. CDR1 is SGHTA, CDR2 FQGNSA, per germline. Trimming took off 5 bases at V and 5 bases at J, with 15 bases between the two ends. CDR3 nucleotide sequence: TGTGCCAGCAGCAAGGCCTCTTGGGGGGAGACCCAGTACTTC. This translates into CASSKASWGETQYF. Complete variable domain (other parts from reference TRBV7-2 and TRBJ2-5): GAGVSQSPSNKVTEKGKDVELRCDPISGHTALYWYRQSLGQGLEFLIYFQGNSAPDKSGLPSDRFSAERTGGSVSTLTIQRTQQEDSAVYLCASSKASWGETQYFGPGTRLLVL.

The genes are TRBV7-9 and TRBJ2-5, with a possible D match to TRBD2 (5 bases). Trimming removed 8 bases from V and 5 bases from J, with 12 bases in between. The CDR3 totals 12 residues. CDR1 SEHNR and CDR2 FQNEAQ come from the germline V gene (reference sequence). The CDR3 sequence: CASSASRETQYF. In DNA, the CDR3 is TGTGCCAGCTCGGCTAGCAGGGAGACCCAGTACTTC.

The chain is built from TRBV28 and TRBJ1-2; D perhaps matches TRBD1 (6 bases). V lost 6 bases and J lost 6, with 11 bases in between. The CDR3 loop spans 12 amino acids. Germline lookup yields CDR1 MDHEN and CDR2 SYDVKM. For the CDR3, the DNA is TGTGCCAGCAGCGACAGGTTGGATGGCTACACCTTC. Protein: CASSDRLDGYTF.

J is TRBJ1-1 and V is TRBV2; the D gene is possibly TRBD1 (5 bases). Germline-derived CDR1 and CDR2 are SNHLY and FYNNEI. This CDR3 has 13 residues. With 6 bases removed from V and 4 bases from J, the gap between germline ends came to 12 bases. Here the CDR3 DNA reads TGTGCCAGCAGGGTCGGGGGTGGCACTGAAGCTTTCTTT. It codes for CASRVGGGTEAFF.

The rearrangement links TRBV7-8 to TRBJ1-5, with D perhaps matching TRBD1 (6 bases). Trimming shortened V by 2 bases and J by 11 bases, and 13 bases separated the two germline ends. CDR3 size: 13 residues. The germline V gene has CDR1 SGHVS and CDR2 FQNEAQ. CDR3 nucleotide sequence: TGTGCCAGCAGCTTAAGGGGGGGGCCGTCCCAGCATTTT. Its translation: CASSLRGGPSQHF.

The V gene is TRBV30, the J gene TRBJ1-5; D may be TRBD1 (5 bases). Germline CDR1 reads GTSNPN; CDR2 reads SVGIG (reference sequence). V was trimmed by 0 bases and J by 2 bases, leaving 8 bases between them. The CDR3 is 14 amino acids. In nucleotides, the CDR3 is TGTGCCTGGAGTGTGGGACTAGGCAATCAGCCCCAGCATTTT. It is translated as CAWSVGLGNQPQHF.

This clone was picked up one time. V gene TRBV9 combines with J gene TRBJ2-1, with a weak D call TRBD1 (6 bases). V lost 2 bases and J lost 0, with 9 bases in between. This CDR3 region has 15 residues. Germline loops: CDR1 SGDLS, CDR2 YYNGEE. This CDR3 reads CASSVRDISYNEQFF. CDR3 nucleotides: TGTGCCAGCAGCGTCCGGGACATCTCCTACAATGAGCAGTTCTTC. The whole variable domain, remainder taken from reference TRBV9 and TRBJ2-1, is DSGVTQTPKHLITATGQRVTLRCSPRSGDLSVYWYQQSLDQGLQFLIQYYNGEERAKGNILERFSAQQFPDLHSELNLSSLELGDSALYFCASSVRDISYNEQFFGPGTRLTVL.

This clone has just one count. The V and J genes are TRBV7-6 and TRBJ2-7, with TRBD1 matching over 9 bases. The V segment lost 4 bases and the J segment 0 bases; nucleotides outside the gene matches: 10. The CDR3 length is 17 residues. The germline CDR1 and CDR2 sequences are SGHVS and FNYEAQ. The CDR3 DNA sequence: TGTGCCAGCAGCTCTAGAGGGACAGGGAAGAGCTCCTACGAGCAGTACTTC. Protein: CASSSRGTGKSSYEQYF. The complete variable domain, with remaining parts taken from reference TRBV7-6 and TRBJ2-7, reads GAGVSQSPRYKVTKRGQDVALRCDPISGHVSLYWYRQALGQGPEFLTYFNYEAQQDKSGLPNDRFSAERPEGSISTLTIQRTEQRDSAMYRCASSSRGTGKSSYEQYFGPGTRLTVT.

This chain uses TRBV18 with TRBJ1-3; D is uncertain. Germline V gene lookup returns CDR1 KGHSH and CDR2 LQKENI. This CDR3 contains 15 residues. The V end was cut by 5 bases, the J end by 0 bases, with 11 bases between. This CDR3 is CASSTGWSSGNTIYF. CDR3 DNA: TGTGCCAGCTCAACCGGGTGGTCCTCTGGAAACACCATATATTTT.

The chain has TRBV9 and TRBJ2-5, with D possibly being TRBD2 (6 bases). This CDR3 is built from 15 residues. CDR1 is SGDLS and CDR2 is YYNGEE in the germline V gene. The V end lost 4 bases, the J end lost 1 base, and 14 bases lay between the germline ends. The CDR3 region has the DNA TGTGCCAGCAGCACCGACGGGGGACCCCAAGAGACCCAGTACTTC. Residues: CASSTDGGPQETQYF. Full variable domain (outside the CDR3, taken from reference TRBV9 and TRBJ2-5): DSGVTQTPKHLITATGQRVTLRCSPRSGDLSVYWYQQSLDQGLQFLIQYYNGEERAKGNILERFSAQQFPDLHSELNLSSLELGDSALYFCASSTDGGPQETQYFGPGTRLLVL.

The CDR3 here is CASSSLTGDQETQYF. The CDR3 region has the DNA TGCGCCAGCAGCTCCTTAACAGGGGATCAAGAGACCCAGTACTTC. This chain connects TRBV5-1 to TRBJ2-5, with 7 bases aligning to TRBD1. J lost 2 bases, V lost 3 bases, and 7 bases had no gene match. The length of the CDR3 is 15 residues. The V gene's germline CDR1 is SGHRS and CDR2 YFSETQ.

In regard to this clone: This CDR3 is also generated by other DNA sequences in the sample. This chain connects TRBV4-1 to TRBJ2-7; weak D call: TRBD2 (5 bases). This CDR3 comprises 13 residues. The ends were cut back, 0 bases at V and 4 bases at J, with 7 bases in the middle. Germline V CDR1 and CDR2: MGHRA, YSYEKL. CDR3 DNA sequence: TGCGCCAGCAGCCAAGATCGGGGTTACGAGCAGTACTTC. Protein sequence: CASSQDRGYEQYF.

CDR3 sequence (DNA): TGTGCCAGTAGTGACCGGGACAGGACGGGGGAGACCCAGTACTTC. Encoded protein: CASSDRDRTGETQYF. V is TRBV19 and J is TRBJ2-5, with 8 nucleotides matching TRBD1. CDR3 length equals 15 residues. J lost 5 bases, V lost 5 bases, and 10 bases had no gene match. Germline V gene data show CDR1 as LNHDA and CDR2 as SQIVND (reference sequence).

The J gene is TRBJ2-1, the V gene TRBV4-2; 8 bases are a match to TRBD1. The CDR3 is 15 amino acids. CDR1 is LGHNA, CDR2 YNFKEQ, per germline. V lost 1 base, J lost 9 bases, and 8 bases stayed unmatched. CDR3 region: CASSQVPGQEFEQFF. The CDR3 nucleotides are TGTGCCAGCAGCCAAGTTCCGGGACAGGAATTTGAGCAGTTCTTC.

The chain is built from TRBV18 and TRBJ1-2, with 7 bases fitting TRBD1. The CDR3 is made up of 15 amino acids. Germline-derived CDR1 and CDR2 are KGHSH and LQKENI. Germline trimming cut 5 bases from V and 0 bases from J; bases unmatched to any gene: 6. CDR3 DNA sequence: TGTGCCAGCTCAACTCGGGACAGAGCTAACTATGGCTACACCTTC. Protein sequence: CASSTRDRANYGYTF.

The rearrangement links TRBV30 to TRBJ1-1; perhaps TRBD1 as D (5 bases). V was pared by 2 bases and J by 2 bases, with 6 bases between. Germline CDR1 and CDR2: GTSNPN and SVGIG (reference sequence). The CDR3 spans 12 residues. The CDR3 region is CAWSQGNTEAFF. CDR3 coding DNA: TGTGCCTGGAGTCAGGGTAACACTGAAGCTTTCTTT.

This clone was recorded only once. The chain uses TRBV2 and TRBJ2-2; 8 nucleotides agree with TRBD2. Germline V CDR1 and CDR2: SNHLY, FYNNEI. This CDR3 comprises 15 residues. The V gene end was trimmed by 0 bases and the J gene end by 3 bases; junction bases not matched to a gene: 0. CDR3 bases: TGTGCCAGCAGTGAAGCGCGGGGGGACACCGGGGAGCTGTTTTTT. As protein: CASSEARGDTGELFF.